The T cell receptor (beta chain) described here comes from a study of control samples from healthy donors and cancer patients. Sequencing used immunoSEQ multiplex PCR; TCRdb keeps in-frame clones, though not all of them. This sample's table has roughly 200,000 clones. The CDR3 consists of 15 residues. CDR1 is SGHRS and CDR2 is YFSETQ in the germline V gene. Trimming removed 2 bases at V and 2 bases at J, with 12 bases between. Sequenced material: blood. The source of this sequence is a young woman in good health. The V and J genes are TRBV5-1 and TRBJ2-3; D remains ambiguous. The CDR3 DNA follows: TGCGCCAGCAGCTTCCTGCCTTCCGTCACAGATACGCAGTATTTT. Amino acid sequence: CASSFLPSVTDTQYF.